This entry features one T cell receptor (beta chain) sequence. Its target antigen remains unknown. No base quality values were provided; no much bigger clone lies one nucleotide off. Participants in the prospective study were enrolled through a virtual design, were aged about 18 to 89 years, and lived in approximately 24 United States geographic areas. Cohort assignment in the prospective study relied on participant-reported clinical history from a screening survey and a study questionnaire. Mobile phlebotomists in the prospective study collected whole blood, serum and a nasopharyngeal or oropharyngeal swab from every participant. Additional blood draws and questionnaires over an approximately two-month period could optionally be provided by prospective study participants. Before DNA extraction, prospective study blood samples were shipped either frozen or at room temperature. TCRbeta CDR3 regions were amplified from genomic DNA by means of the immunoSEQ Assay, a bias-controlled multiplex PCR. Regarding the original processing steps: The number of nucleated cells in each sample was estimated from the amplification of reference gene primers within the assay. Sequence reads were collapsed and filtered to measure the absolute abundance of every unique TCRbeta CDR3 rearrangement. For each sample, productive Simpson clonality was calculated as the square root of Simpson's diversity index across productive rearrangements. Not all clones reach the TCRdb copy of this immuneACCESS table, which keeps in-frame sequences only. Checked studies attribute under half of the gap to unresolved V genes and leave the rest unexplained. That table is the source of V, J and clone size, and D and trimming were worked out from the DNA. This sample comprises some 460,000 clones, 70% to 90% of them detected only once. The ten most abundant clones make up roughly 2% of the sample.

CDR1 and CDR2, per the germline V gene (reference sequence), are WNHNN and SYGVQD. From its cysteine to its phenylalanine, the CDR3 spans 14 amino acids. Only CDR3 DNA remains: 42 bases, in frame from the first base. For this chain, trimming is 2 bases at the V end and 6 bases at the J end, and the number of junction bases without a gene match is 6. The data derive from a study of blood T cell repertoires in COVID-19 (dated by TCRdb to 2020 to 2021). Broadly, across the study: The collaborator samples originated in the United States, Italy and Spain and spanned the acute and convalescent phases of COVID-19. The prospective study material was composed of cDNA or gDNA derived from T cells, B-cell-depleted T cells, or PBMCs. Subjects who had been exposed to COVID-19, were actively infected with it, or had recovered from it provided the deeply sampled blood TCRbeta repertoires that made up the dataset. The repertoires were released in a freely available public database intended as a resource for research on the immune response to SARS-CoV-2. The samples were drawn from two sources: the first 160 participants of the ongoing ImmuneRACE study, and 1,200 or so subjects contributed by 6 global collaborators. Sample metadata almost always included a de-identified subject ID, COVID-19 status, age in years and sex. Where available, HLA class I and class II types were obtained from metadata supplied by the sample provider rather than from assay-based typing.

Findings and caveats that apply to the study as a whole: Clinical and demographic metadata were provided uncurated, with the amount varying by source and participant.

The sequenced sample was PBMCs or T cells enriched from blood (not recorded which). The chain employs TRBV10-1 and TRBJ2-5, and TRBD2 matches 7 of the central bases. The receptor comes from a woman aged 18-35 years with acute COVID-19. Here is the DNA: TGCGCCAGCAGTGAGGACGCTAGCGGAAAGACCCAGTACTTC. It is translated as CASSEDASGKTQYF.